Presented here are 27 T cell receptor beta chains from one specimen sequenced in a study of cytomegalovirus exposure and HLA in healthy donors. The study ran its PCR with 60 Vbeta and 13 Jbeta primers. The assay was immunoSEQ multiplex PCR, and TCRdb's table has in-frame clones only and misses some. The sample has about 150,000 clones, 79% seen once. The sample was PBMCs. All receptors derive from a man between 50 and 59 years old in good health and CMV-seropositive.

This clone has more than one count but fewer than ten. The CDR3: CAWLPNFRGYTF. For the CDR3, the DNA is TGTGCCTGGCTTCCGAATTTTCGAGGCTACACCTTC. The chain has TRBV2 and TRBJ1-2; D gene uncertain. CDR1 and CDR2 from the germline V gene are SNHLY and FYNNEI. V was shortened by 11 bases and J by 8 bases, with 18 bases between the two germline ends. The CDR3 sequence is 12 residues long.

The J gene is TRBJ2-7, the V gene TRBV7-9, with 13 bases matching TRBD2. This CDR3 has 16 amino acids. CDR1 is SEHNR, CDR2 FQNEAQ, per germline (reference sequence). The junction had 9 bases not matched to a gene; V was cut back by 6 bases and J by 4 bases. CDR3 nucleotide sequence: TGTGCCAGCAGTCCTACTAGCGGGAGGGTCCCATACGAGCAGTACTTC. Amino acid sequence: CASSPTSGRVPYEQYF.

This chain uses TRBV6-1 with TRBJ1-1; D might be TRBD1 (6 bases). Germline lookup yields CDR1 MNHNS and CDR2 SASEGT. The CDR3 is 14 residues long. V dropped 5 bases and J dropped 3 bases, with 13 bases sitting between them. The CDR3 nucleotides read TGTGCCAGCAGTTTAGGGGGGGTGGACACTGAAGCTTTCTTT. It translates to CASSLGGVDTEAFF.

In its sample, this clone was seen a few times. The chain has TRBV2 and TRBJ1-1; the D gene is possibly TRBD1 (5 bases). Germline CDR1 SNHLY, CDR2 FYNNEI. Trimming left V 4 bases short and J 4 bases short, with 10 bases between. The CDR3 spans 13 residues. In nucleotides, the CDR3 is TGTGCCAGCAGTGTGGAGGGGCGCACTGAAGCTTTCTTT. Amino acid sequence: CASSVEGRTEAFF.

J is TRBJ1-4 and V is TRBV5-1; D unresolved. The germline V gene has CDR1 SGHRS and CDR2 YFSETQ. Deletions cut 6 bases from V and 4 bases from J, with 16 bases between. CDR3 length: 15 amino acids. The CDR3 DNA is TGCGCCAGCACCCCGGGAGTGATCTTTAATGAAAAACTGTTTTTT. Translated: CASTPGVIFNEKLFF.

Concerning this clone: Relative to the germline gene, one junction end is altered; a read error may explain this. V is TRBV7-9 and J is TRBJ1-1; no clear D gene. The V gene's germline CDR1 is SEHNR and CDR2 FQNEAQ (reference sequence). The CDR3 is 11 residues long. The CDR3 DNA reads TGTTCCAGCAGCTTGTACGGTGAAGCTTTCTTT. Translation: CSSSLYGEAFF.

CDR3 sequence reads: CASSLAYSGQEDGELFF. DNA of the CDR3: TGTGCCAGCAGCCTAGCATACTCGGGACAGGAAGACGGGGAGCTGTTTTTT. The rearrangement joins TRBV4-2 to TRBJ2-2; the match to TRBD1 covers 8 bases. Unmatched junction bases numbered 14, after V lost 4 bases and J lost 7 bases. CDR1 LGHNA and CDR2 YNFKEQ come from the germline V gene. The CDR3 sequence is 17 residues long.

CDR3 region: CATVGLAGHYEQYF. The CDR3 bases are TGTGCCACCGTTGGACTAGCGGGCCACTACGAGCAGTACTTC. The chain recombines TRBV28 with TRBJ2-7, with 11 bases matching TRBD2. The CDR3 is made up of 14 amino acids. V shed 10 bases and J 3 bases; nucleotides not matched to a gene: 8. Germline values: CDR1 MDHEN, CDR2 SYDVKM.

The rearrangement joins TRBV11-2 to TRBJ2-1; TRBD2 aligns across 7 bases. After removal of 4 bases from V and 2 bases from J, the junction contained 5 bases not matched to a gene. The CDR3 runs to 15 residues. Germline V gives CDR1 SGHAT, CDR2 FQNNGV. Written as DNA, the CDR3 is TGTGCCAGCAGCTCTTTAGCGGGCACCTACAATGAGCAGTTCTTC. Translated, it gives CASSSLAGTYNEQFF.

V gene TRBV28 combines with J gene TRBJ1-2; 11 bases map to TRBD1. The germline gives CDR1 MDHEN, CDR2 SYDVKM. This CDR3 has 17 amino acids. The V gene end was trimmed by 2 bases and the J gene end by 4 bases; junction bases not matched to a gene: 9. Here the CDR3 DNA reads TGTGCCAGCAGTTTAAGGACAGGGGGCAATAGGGGCTATGGCTACACCTTC. It encodes CASSLRTGGNRGYGYTF.

CDR3 sequence: CASNKQGIYGYTF. In DNA, the CDR3 is TGTGCCAGCAATAAACAGGGTATCTATGGCTACACCTTC. The chain links TRBV28 to TRBJ1-2, with D possibly being TRBD1 (6 bases). V lost 7 bases to trimming and J lost 4 bases, with 13 bases between them. The germline CDR1 and CDR2 sequences are MDHEN and SYDVKM. This CDR3 contains 13 residues.

The V gene is TRBV10-3, the J gene TRBJ2-1; 10 positions match TRBD2. Germline V gene data show CDR1 as ENHRY and CDR2 as SYGVKD. The CDR3 spans 16 residues. Trimming took 4 bases from V and 5 from J; bases not matched to a gene: 8. CDR3 bases: TGTGCCATCAGTGCGGTACTAGCGGGGAGCGACAATGAGCAGTTCTTC. Translated, it gives CAISAVLAGSDNEQFF.

V gene TRBV13 combines with J gene TRBJ2-3; TRBD1 might be the D (6 bases). The CDR3 spans 13 residues. V lost 5 bases, J lost 4 bases, and 10 bases lay in between. Germline CDR1 is PRHDT and CDR2 is FYEKMQ (reference sequence). CDR3 sequence (DNA): TGTGCCAGCAGCAAATGGACAGCAGATACGCAGTATTTT. Its protein product is CASSKWTADTQYF.

V gene TRBV6-6 combines with J gene TRBJ1-1; D is undetermined. The CDR3 contains 12 residues. Deletions cut 2 bases from V and 5 bases from J, with 6 bases between. From germline, CDR1 is MNHNY and CDR2 SVGAGI (reference sequence). CDR3 coding DNA: TGTGCCAGCAGTTACATGGAGACTGAAGCTTTCTTT. It yields the protein CASSYMETEAFF.

The CDR3 loop is CASSTSVLDTGELFF. The CDR3 bases are TGCGCCAGCAGTACTAGCGTCCTGGACACCGGGGAGCTGTTTTTT. This chain connects TRBV10-1 to TRBJ2-2; 7 bases are a match to TRBD2. This CDR3 comprises 15 residues. CDR1 is WNHNN, CDR2 SYGVQD, per germline (reference sequence). V gave up 5 bases and J gave up 3 bases; unmatched junction bases: 6.

This clone was observed once. This chain uses TRBV6-5 with TRBJ1-5; D gene unclear. Trimming took off 2 bases at V and 5 bases at J, with 7 bases between the two ends. The germline V gene encodes CDR1 MNHEY and CDR2 SVGAGI. The length of the CDR3 is 13 residues. The CDR3 coding sequence is TGTGCCAGCAGTTACATTGCGGATCAGCCCCAGCATTTT. Protein product: CASSYIADQPQHF.

The chain combines TRBV11-2 with TRBJ2-2; D is perhaps TRBD1 (7 bases). The CDR3 length is 15 residues. Trimming left V 4 bases short and J 3 bases short, with 12 bases between. The V gene's germline CDR1 is SGHAT and CDR2 FQNNGV. CDR3: CASSSQGGDTGELFF. The CDR3 bases are TGTGCCAGCAGCTCCCAGGGGGGAGACACCGGGGAGCTGTTTTTT.

The chain employs TRBV19 and TRBJ2-1; tentatively, D is TRBD2 (5 bases). The V gene lost 6 bases and the J gene lost 8 bases, with 17 bases spanning the gap. Germline V gene data show CDR1 as LNHDA and CDR2 as SQIVND (reference sequence). This CDR3 comprises 14 residues. The CDR3 region has the DNA TGTGCCAGTAGGCCTAGCCTCGGAGTCTATGAGCAGTTCTTC. It yields the protein CASRPSLGVYEQFF.

The V gene is TRBV5-1, the J gene TRBJ2-7; 10 positions match TRBD2. V was clipped by 2 bases and J by 6 bases; unmatched bases: 8. This CDR3 contains 15 residues. CDR1 SGHRS and CDR2 YFSETQ come from the germline V gene. The CDR3: CASSLRFASGGEQYF. CDR3 DNA sequence: TGCGCCAGCAGCTTACGGTTCGCTAGCGGGGGCGAGCAGTACTTC.

This clone was seen more than once but under ten times. The J gene is TRBJ2-3, the V gene TRBV28; 8 bases are a match to TRBD2. Germline CDR1 and CDR2: MDHEN and SYDVKM. V lost 6 bases and J lost 0; bases outside the gene matches: 8. CDR3 length: 16 amino acids. In DNA form, the CDR3 reads TGTGCCAGCAGAGACTCTAGCGGGTCTAGCACAGATACGCAGTATTTT. Translation: CASRDSSGSSTDTQYF.

The V call is TRBV28, the J call TRBJ1-4, with TRBD1 as a possible D gene (5 bases). V shed 7 bases and J shed 1 base, with 10 bases lying between them. The CDR3 is 14 residues long. CDR1 is MDHEN and CDR2 is SYDVKM in the germline V gene. CDR3 coding DNA: TGTGCCAGCACCCAGGGTGGAACTAATGAAAAACTGTTTTTT. This translates into CASTQGGTNEKLFF.

The chain recombines TRBV5-5 with TRBJ1-2; tentative D call: TRBD1 (5 bases). V was clipped by 3 bases and J by 7 bases, with 16 bases between them. Germline loops: CDR1 SGHKS, CDR2 YYEKEE (reference sequence). There are 14 residues in the CDR3. The CDR3 sequence is CASSSGGTDPGYTF. The CDR3, as DNA: TGTGCCAGCAGCTCCGGCGGGACGGACCCTGGCTACACCTTC.

The chain combines TRBV9 with TRBJ2-1; 7 bases are a match to TRBD2. The CDR3 extends over 15 amino acids. Germline V gene lookup returns CDR1 SGDLS and CDR2 YYNGEE. V lost 4 bases and J lost 3; bases outside the gene matches: 7. The CDR3 DNA is TGTGCCAGCAGCCCTCAGCGGGGAAACTACAATGAGCAGTTCTTC. Its protein is CASSPQRGNYNEQFF.

This chain joins TRBV5-8 and TRBJ1-2; tentative D call: TRBD1 (5 bases). Germline V gene data show CDR1 as SGHTS and CDR2 as YDEGEE. The CDR3 is 14 residues long. Trimming cost V 4 bases and J 3 bases, with 13 bases left between them. The DNA of the CDR3 is TGTGCCAGCAGCACCAGGGTAGGGTACTATGGCTACACCTTC. Amino acid sequence: CASSTRVGYYGYTF.

This clone was seen just once. Here the CDR3 reads CASSLDTRDEKLFF. As DNA, the CDR3 is TGTGCCAGCAGCTTAGATACGAGGGATGAAAAACTGTTTTTT. The J gene is TRBJ1-4, the V gene TRBV7-6; D not resolved. CDR3 size: 14 residues. V dropped 1 base and J dropped 6 bases, with 9 bases sitting between them. Germline loops: CDR1 SGHVS, CDR2 FNYEAQ. Full variable domain (outside the CDR3, taken from reference TRBV7-6 and TRBJ1-4): GAGVSQSPRYKVTKRGQDVALRCDPISGHVSLYWYRQALGQGPEFLTYFNYEAQQDKSGLPNDRFSAERPEGSISTLTIQRTEQRDSAMYRCASSLDTRDEKLFFGSGTQLSVL.

The table lists this clone with a few counts. The chain links TRBV5-4 to TRBJ1-2; 10 nucleotides align to TRBD1. V dropped 3 bases and J dropped 4; count of bases not matched to a gene: 6. Germline V lookup: CDR1 SGHNT, CDR2 YYREEE (reference sequence). The CDR3 spans 15 residues. This CDR3 is CASSSPGQGSYGYTF. The CDR3 nucleotides read TGTGCCAGCAGCTCCCCGGGACAGGGGTCCTATGGCTACACCTTC.

The CDR3 reads CASRLTSGETQYF. The CDR3 region has the DNA TGTGCCAGCAGGCTTACTAGCGGGGAGACCCAGTACTTC. The chain links TRBV6-5 to TRBJ2-5; 9 bases align to TRBD2. Per germline, CDR1 MNHEY and CDR2 SVGAGI. The CDR3 covers 13 residues. V lost 6 bases and J lost 5; bases outside the gene matches: 4.